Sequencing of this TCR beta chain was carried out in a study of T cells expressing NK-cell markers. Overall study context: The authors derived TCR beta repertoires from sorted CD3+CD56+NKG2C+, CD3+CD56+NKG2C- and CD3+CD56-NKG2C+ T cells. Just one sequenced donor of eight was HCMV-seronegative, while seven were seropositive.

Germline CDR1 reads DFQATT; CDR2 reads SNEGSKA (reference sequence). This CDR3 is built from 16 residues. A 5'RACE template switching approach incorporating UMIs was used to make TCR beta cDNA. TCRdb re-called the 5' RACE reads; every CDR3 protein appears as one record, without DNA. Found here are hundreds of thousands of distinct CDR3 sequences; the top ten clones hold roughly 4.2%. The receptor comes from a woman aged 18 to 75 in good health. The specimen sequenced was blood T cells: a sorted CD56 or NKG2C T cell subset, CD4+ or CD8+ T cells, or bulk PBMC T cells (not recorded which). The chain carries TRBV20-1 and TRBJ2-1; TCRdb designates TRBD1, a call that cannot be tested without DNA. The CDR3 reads CSARDLATGKYNEQFF.